This T cell receptor (beta chain) originates from a study of T-cell memory formation after mild COVID-19. Study-level background: Most TCR clusters belonged to a single donor.

Trimming took off 0 bases at V and 0 bases at J, with 12 bases between the two ends. CDR3 length: 15 amino acids. Germline V lookup: CDR1 DFQATT, CDR2 SNEGSKA (reference sequence). Study observations and caveats: Some clones that responded turned up in pre-infection memory, which suggests that cross-reactive memory joined in.

A 5'RACE reaction primed in the constant segment made cDNA libraries of TCR alpha and TCR beta, and these carried sample barcodes and UMIs. TCRdb fed the 5' RACE reads into MiXCR, producing one record per CDR3 protein. The table lists about 410,000 distinct CDR3 sequences, 20% to 30% of them singletons, with over 10% in the top ten. This clonotype was found a few times. Its antigen is currently unknown. The sequenced sample consisted of PBMCs or a T cell subset sorted from them (not recorded which). This clonotype originated in an adult woman who had mild COVID-19 (a few samples of this study predate the infection). Cell type and time point are not known. V is TRBV20-1 and J is TRBJ2-7; D remains unclear. The CDR3 nucleotides are TGCAGTGCTAGAGACCCATCGACAAGCTCCTACGAGCAGTACTTC. Translating gives CSARDPSTSSYEQYF.